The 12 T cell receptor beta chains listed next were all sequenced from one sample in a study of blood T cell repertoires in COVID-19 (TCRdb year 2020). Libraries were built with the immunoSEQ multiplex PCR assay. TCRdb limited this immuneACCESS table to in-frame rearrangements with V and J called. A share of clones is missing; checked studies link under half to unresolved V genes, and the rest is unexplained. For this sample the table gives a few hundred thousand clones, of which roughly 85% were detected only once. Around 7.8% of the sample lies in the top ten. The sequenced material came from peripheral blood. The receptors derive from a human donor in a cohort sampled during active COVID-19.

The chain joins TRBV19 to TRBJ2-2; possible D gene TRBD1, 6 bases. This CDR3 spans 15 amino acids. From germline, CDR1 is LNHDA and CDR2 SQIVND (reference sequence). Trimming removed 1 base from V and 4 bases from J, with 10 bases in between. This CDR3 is CASSIAGAGTGELFF. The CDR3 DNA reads TGTGCCAGTAGTATAGCAGGGGCAGGCACCGGGGAGCTGTTTTTT.

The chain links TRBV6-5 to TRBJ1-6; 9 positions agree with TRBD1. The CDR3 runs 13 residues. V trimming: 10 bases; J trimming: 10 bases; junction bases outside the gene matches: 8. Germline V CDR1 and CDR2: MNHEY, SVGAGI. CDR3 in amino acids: CATRGQGESPLHF. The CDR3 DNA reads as TGTGCCACCCGGGGACAGGGAGAGTCACCCCTCCACTTT.

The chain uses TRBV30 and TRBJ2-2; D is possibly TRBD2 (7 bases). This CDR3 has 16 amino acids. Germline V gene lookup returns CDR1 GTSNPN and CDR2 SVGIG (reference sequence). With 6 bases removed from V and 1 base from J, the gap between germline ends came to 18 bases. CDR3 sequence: CACTPTGTKNTGELFF. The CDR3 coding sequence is TGTGCCTGCACCCCCACAGGGACTAAGAACACCGGGGAGCTGTTTTTT.

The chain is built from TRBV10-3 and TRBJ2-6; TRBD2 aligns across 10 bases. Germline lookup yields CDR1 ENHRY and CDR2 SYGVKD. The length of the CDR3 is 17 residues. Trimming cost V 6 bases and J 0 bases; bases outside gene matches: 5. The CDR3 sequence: CAISQRGGGSGANVLTF. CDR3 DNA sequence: TGTGCCATCAGCCAGCGGGGGGGCGGCTCTGGGGCCAACGTCCTGACTTTC.

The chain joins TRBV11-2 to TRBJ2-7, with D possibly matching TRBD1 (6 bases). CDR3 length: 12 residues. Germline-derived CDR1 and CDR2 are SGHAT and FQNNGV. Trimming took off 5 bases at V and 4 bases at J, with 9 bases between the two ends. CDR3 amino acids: CASSRDMYEQYF. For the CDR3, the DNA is TGTGCCAGCAGCCGGGACATGTACGAGCAGTACTTC. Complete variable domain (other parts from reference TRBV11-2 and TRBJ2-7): EAGVAQSPRYKIIEKRQSVAFWCNPISGHATLYWYQQILGQGPKLLIQFQNNGVVDDSQLPKDRFSAERLKGVDSTLKIQPAKLEDSAVYLCASSRDMYEQYFGPGTRLTVT.

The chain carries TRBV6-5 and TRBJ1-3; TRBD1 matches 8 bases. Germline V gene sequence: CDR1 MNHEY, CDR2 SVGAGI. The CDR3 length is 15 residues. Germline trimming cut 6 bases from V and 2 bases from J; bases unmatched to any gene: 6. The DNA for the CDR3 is TGTGCCAGCAGCTTAACAGGGGGAACTGGAAACACCATATATTTT. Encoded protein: CASSLTGGTGNTIYF.

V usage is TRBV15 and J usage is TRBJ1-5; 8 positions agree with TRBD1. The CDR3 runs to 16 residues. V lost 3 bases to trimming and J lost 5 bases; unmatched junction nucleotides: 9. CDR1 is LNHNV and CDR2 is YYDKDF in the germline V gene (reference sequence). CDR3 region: CATSRGGQDRDQPQHF. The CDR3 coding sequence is TGTGCCACCAGCAGGGGGGGGCAGGACAGGGATCAGCCCCAGCATTTT.

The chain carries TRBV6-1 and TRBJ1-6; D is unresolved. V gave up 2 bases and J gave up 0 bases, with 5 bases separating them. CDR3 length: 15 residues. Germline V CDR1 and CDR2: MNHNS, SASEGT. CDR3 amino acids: CASSEYSSYNSPLHF. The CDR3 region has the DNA TGTGCCAGCAGTGAATATAGCTCCTATAATTCACCCCTCCACTTT.

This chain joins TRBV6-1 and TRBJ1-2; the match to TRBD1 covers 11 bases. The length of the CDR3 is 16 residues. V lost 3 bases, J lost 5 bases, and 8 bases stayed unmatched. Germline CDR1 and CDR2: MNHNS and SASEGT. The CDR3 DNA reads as TGTGCCAGCAGTGAGGCTCCGGGACAGGGGGTGTATGGCTACACCTTC. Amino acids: CASSEAPGQGVYGYTF.

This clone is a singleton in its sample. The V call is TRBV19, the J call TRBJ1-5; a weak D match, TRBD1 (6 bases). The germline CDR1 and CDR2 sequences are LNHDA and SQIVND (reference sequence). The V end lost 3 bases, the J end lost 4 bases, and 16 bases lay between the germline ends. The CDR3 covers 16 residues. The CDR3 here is CASSIPTGSGNQPQHF. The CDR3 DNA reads TGTGCCAGTAGTATCCCCACAGGGTCTGGGAATCAGCCCCAGCATTTT.

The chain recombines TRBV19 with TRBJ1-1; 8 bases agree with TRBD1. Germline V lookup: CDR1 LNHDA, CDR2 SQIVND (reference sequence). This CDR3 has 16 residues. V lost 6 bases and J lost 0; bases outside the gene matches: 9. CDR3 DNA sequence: TGTGCCAGTAGACAAACAGGGGGTCGGATGAACACTGAAGCTTTCTTT. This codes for CASRQTGGRMNTEAFF.

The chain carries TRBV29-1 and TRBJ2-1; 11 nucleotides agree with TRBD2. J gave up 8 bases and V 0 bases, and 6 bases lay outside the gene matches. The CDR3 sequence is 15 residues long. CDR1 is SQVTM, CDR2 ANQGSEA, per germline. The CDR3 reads CSVEDEIAGGYEQFF. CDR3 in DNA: TGCAGCGTTGAAGATGAGATAGCGGGGGGGTATGAGCAGTTCTTC.